The clone carrying this TCR beta chain was counted between two and nine times. Its antigen is unknown. V was clipped by 4 bases and J by 3 bases, with 9 bases between them. The CDR3 consists of 12 residues. The germline V gene has CDR1 SQVTM and CDR2 ANQGSEA. These data are taken from a study of CD8 T cells in ankylosing spondylitis. From the 5' RACE reads, TCRdb called clonotypes with MiXCR, one entry per CDR3 protein. The sample carries about 90,000 distinct CDR3 sequences, about 8.3% recorded once. Whole-study findings and limits: Characteristic, it appeared, of ankylosing spondylitis blood was a TCR beta motif of about eight highly homologous variants. Enrichment of disease-linked clones was reportedly significant in matched ankylosing spondylitis synovial fluid.

Material for sequencing was blood, either unsorted or a sorted T cell fraction (not recorded which). This clonotype was obtained from a male donor with ankylosing spondylitis. The chain recombines TRBV29-1 with TRBJ1-2; D remains ambiguous. CDR3 protein: CSVVTVDYGYTF. The CDR3 nucleotides read TGCAGCGTTGTAACAGTGGACTATGGCTACACCTTC.